This TCR beta chain was retrieved from a study of shared clonotypes between healthy human individuals. V lost 6 bases to trimming and J lost 2 bases; unmatched junction nucleotides: 13. In germline, CDR1 is SNHLY, CDR2 FYNNEI. This CDR3 contains 19 residues. The method was immunoSEQ multiplex PCR; TCRdb's version includes in-frame clones alone and lacks a portion of them. The sample contains about 2.5 million clones, under 95% of which appear only once. V usage is TRBV2 and J usage is TRBJ2-6; TRBD1 agrees at 10 bases. The sample consisted of naive CD4+ T cells from PBMCs. The sample's subset: CD45RA+ positively selected. The TCR comes from a man younger than 35 in good health. Some clones in this sample may be carry-over from other donors' samples. The CDR3 bases are TGTGCCAGCAGCACTGGGGGACAGGGGAGTTTCGCTGGGGCCAACGTCCTGACTTTC. It yields the protein CASSTGGQGSFAGANVLTF.